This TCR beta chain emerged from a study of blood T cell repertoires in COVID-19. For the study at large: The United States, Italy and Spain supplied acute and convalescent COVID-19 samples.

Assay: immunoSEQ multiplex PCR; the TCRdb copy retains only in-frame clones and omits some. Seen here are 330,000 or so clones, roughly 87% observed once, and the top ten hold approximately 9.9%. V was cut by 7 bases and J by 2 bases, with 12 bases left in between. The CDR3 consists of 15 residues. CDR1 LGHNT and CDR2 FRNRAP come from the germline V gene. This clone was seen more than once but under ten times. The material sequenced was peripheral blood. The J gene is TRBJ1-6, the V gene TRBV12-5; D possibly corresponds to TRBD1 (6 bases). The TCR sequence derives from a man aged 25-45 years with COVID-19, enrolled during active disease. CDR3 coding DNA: TGTGCTAGTGTCTTCAGGGGCGCCTATAATTCACCCCTCCACTTT. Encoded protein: CASVFRGAYNSPLHF.